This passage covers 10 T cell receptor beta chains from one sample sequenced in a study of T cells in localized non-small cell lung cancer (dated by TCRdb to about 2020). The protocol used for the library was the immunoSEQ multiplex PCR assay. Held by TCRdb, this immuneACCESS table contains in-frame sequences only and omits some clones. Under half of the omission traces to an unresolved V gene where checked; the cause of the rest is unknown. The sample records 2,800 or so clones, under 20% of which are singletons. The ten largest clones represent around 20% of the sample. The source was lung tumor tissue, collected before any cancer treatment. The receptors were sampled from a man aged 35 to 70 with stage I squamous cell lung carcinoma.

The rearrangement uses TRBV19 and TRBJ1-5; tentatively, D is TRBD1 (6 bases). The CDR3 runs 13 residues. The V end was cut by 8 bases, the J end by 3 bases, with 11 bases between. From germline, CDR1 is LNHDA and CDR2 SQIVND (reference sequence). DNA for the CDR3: TGTGCCAGTGGGGGGCCAAACAATCAGCCCCAGCATTTT. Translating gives CASGGPNNQPQHF.

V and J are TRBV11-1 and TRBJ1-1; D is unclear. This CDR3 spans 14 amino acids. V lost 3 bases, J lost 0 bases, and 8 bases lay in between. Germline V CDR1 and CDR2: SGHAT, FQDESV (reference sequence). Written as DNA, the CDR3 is TGTGCCAGCAGCTTGGGCAGTATGAACACTGAAGCTTTCTTT. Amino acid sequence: CASSLGSMNTEAFF.

In DNA form, the CDR3 reads TGTGCCAGCAGCCCAGGGGGGACGTGGGATACGCAGTATTTT. It is translated as CASSPGGTWDTQYF. The rearrangement links TRBV11-3 to TRBJ2-3; D perhaps matches TRBD1 (7 bases). Trimming cost V 5 bases and J 6 bases, with 15 bases left between them. Germline CDR1 is SGHNT and CDR2 is YENEEA. The CDR3 spans 14 residues. Filled out from reference TRBV11-3 and TRBJ2-3, the complete variable domain reads EAGVVQSPRYKIIEKKQPVAFWCNPISGHNTLYWYLQNLGQGPELLIRYENEEAVDDSQLPKDRFSAERLKGVDSTLKIQPAELGDSAVYLCASSPGGTWDTQYFGPGTRLTVL.

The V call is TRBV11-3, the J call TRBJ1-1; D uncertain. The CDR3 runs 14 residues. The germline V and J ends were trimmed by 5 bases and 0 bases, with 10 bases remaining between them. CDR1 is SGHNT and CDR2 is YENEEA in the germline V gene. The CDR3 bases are TGTGCCAGCAGCCTCAACCTAATGAACACTGAAGCTTTCTTT. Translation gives CASSLNLMNTEAFF.

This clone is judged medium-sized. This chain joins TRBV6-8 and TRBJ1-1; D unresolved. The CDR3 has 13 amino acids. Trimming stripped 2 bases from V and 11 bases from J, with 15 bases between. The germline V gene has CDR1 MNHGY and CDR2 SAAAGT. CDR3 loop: CASSYGDFGLAFF. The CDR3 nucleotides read TGTGCCAGCAGTTACGGGGATTTCGGGCTCGCTTTCTTT.

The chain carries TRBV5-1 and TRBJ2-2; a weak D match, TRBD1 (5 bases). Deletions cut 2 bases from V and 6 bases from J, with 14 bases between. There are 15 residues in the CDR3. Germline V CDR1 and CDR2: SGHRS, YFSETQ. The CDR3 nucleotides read TGCGCCAGCAGCTTAGTAGGGGATCGGGCCGGGGAGCTGTTTTTT. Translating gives CASSLVGDRAGELFF.

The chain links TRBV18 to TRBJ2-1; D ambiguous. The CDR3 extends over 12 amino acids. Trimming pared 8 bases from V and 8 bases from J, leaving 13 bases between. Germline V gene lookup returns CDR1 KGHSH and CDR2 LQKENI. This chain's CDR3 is CASTTTEDEQFF. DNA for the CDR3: TGTGCCAGCACCACCACCGAGGATGAGCAGTTCTTC.

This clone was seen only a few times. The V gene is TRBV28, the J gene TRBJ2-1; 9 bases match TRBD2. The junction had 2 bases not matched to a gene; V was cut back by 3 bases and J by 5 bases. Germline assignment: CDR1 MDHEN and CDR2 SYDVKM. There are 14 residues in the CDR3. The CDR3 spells CASSLRGGHNEQFF. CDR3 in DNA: TGTGCCAGCAGTTTGCGGGGGGGCCACAATGAGCAGTTCTTC. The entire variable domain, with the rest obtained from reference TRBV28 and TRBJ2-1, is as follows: DVKVTQSSRYLVKRTGEKVFLECVQDMDHENMFWYRQDPGLGLRLIYFSYDVKMKEKGDIPEGYSVSREKKERFSLILESASTNQTSMYLCASSLRGGHNEQFFGPGTRLTVL.

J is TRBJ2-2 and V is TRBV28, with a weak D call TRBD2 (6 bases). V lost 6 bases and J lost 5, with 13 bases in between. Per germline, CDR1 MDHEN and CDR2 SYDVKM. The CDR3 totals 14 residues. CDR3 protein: CASRPSDGTGELFF. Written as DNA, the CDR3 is TGTGCCAGCAGACCTAGCGACGGTACCGGGGAGCTGTTTTTT.

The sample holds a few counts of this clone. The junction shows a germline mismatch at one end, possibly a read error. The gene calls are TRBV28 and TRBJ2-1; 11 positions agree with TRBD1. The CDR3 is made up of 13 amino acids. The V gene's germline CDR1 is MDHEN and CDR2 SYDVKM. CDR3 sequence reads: CASSLGPGQGAVF. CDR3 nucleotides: TGTGCCAGCAGTTTGGGGCCCGGACAGGGGGCGGTCTTC.